This T cell receptor (beta chain) was captured in a study of identical twins. Study findings and constraints: Insertion counts were lower in abundant cord blood beta clonotypes, a trend that memory repertoires did not show.

The J segment lost 4 bases and the V segment lost 6 bases, leaving 6 bases of the junction unmatched. The CDR3 is 13 amino acids. The germline V gene has CDR1 SGHDT and CDR2 YYEEEE. This clonotype was counted only a few times. The target antigen is unknown. TCRdb reprocessed the 5' RACE reads with MiXCR, giving one entry per CDR3 protein. This sample has under 800,000 distinct CDR3 sequences, with 21% found just once. These same records also appear under a second study, on T cells expressing NK-cell markers. From that study: In sorted CD3+CD56+NKG2C+, CD3+CD56+NKG2C- and CD3+CD56-NKG2C+ T cells, TCR beta repertoires were obtained. These clonotypes, the leaders elsewhere, also led the CD3+CD56-NKG2C+ fraction in a few donors.

This receptor was obtained from a woman aged 18-35 years in good health. The rearrangement joins TRBV5-6 to TRBJ2-7; 8 positions match TRBD1. Sample: PBMCs. CDR3 sequence (DNA): TGTGCCAGCACCAGGACAGGGTGGTACGAGCAGTACTTC. Protein: CASTRTGWYEQYF.